The 28 T cell receptor beta chains below come from one sample, sequenced in a study of cytomegalovirus exposure and HLA in healthy donors. The PCR contained 60 Vbeta and 13 Jbeta primers. Measured with immunoSEQ multiplex PCR; TCRdb has only the in-frame clones, and not every one. The repertoire includes over 80,000 clones, around 73% of them detected once, and roughly 3.5% sits in the top ten. Sequenced: PBMCs. Every receptor here comes from a man in his forties in good health and CMV-seronegative.

Comments on this clone: This specimen includes other DNA sequences encoding the same CDR3. The chain is built from TRBV5-1 and TRBJ1-3; D is perhaps TRBD1 (5 bases). The length of the CDR3 is 14 residues. Germline V gene lookup returns CDR1 SGHRS and CDR2 YFSETQ. The V end was cut by 0 bases, the J end by 4 bases, with 8 bases between. The CDR3 DNA reads as TGCGCCAGCAGCTTGGCAGGGTACGGAAACACCATATATTTT. Protein product: CASSLAGYGNTIYF.

The chain links TRBV5-6 to TRBJ2-5, with 9 bases that match TRBD2. The closer fit of TRBJ2-7 to the DNA end suggests the J call may be wrong. This CDR3 has 14 amino acids. Germline V lookup: CDR1 SGHDT, CDR2 YYEEEE. The CDR3 here is CASHLLAGLYEQYF. The CDR3, as DNA: TGTGCCAGCCATCTTCTAGCGGGGCTCTACGAGCAGTACTTC.

The genes are TRBV7-9 and TRBJ2-1, with TRBD2 identical over 7 bases. The V gene's germline CDR1 is SEHNR and CDR2 FQNEAQ (reference sequence). V lost 1 base to trimming and J lost 13 bases; unmatched junction nucleotides: 10. The CDR3 has 14 residues. DNA for the CDR3: TGTGCCAGCAGCTTAGAGAGGGACTATTGGGGACAGTTCTTC. Encoded protein: CASSLERDYWGQFF.

This chain joins TRBV7-3 and TRBJ1-1, with 11 bases aligning to TRBD1. Per germline, CDR1 SGHTA and CDR2 FQGTGA. The CDR3 runs 13 residues. The ends lost 5 bases at V and 11 bases at J; junction bases unmatched: 7. The CDR3 sequence: CASSPGQGATAFF. The CDR3 nucleotides read TGTGCCAGCAGCCCAGGACAGGGGGCGACGGCTTTCTTT. Together with reference TRBV7-3 and TRBJ1-1, the CDR3 gives the full variable domain: GAGVSQTPSNKVTEKGKYVELRCDPISGHTALYWYRQSLGQGPEFLIYFQGTGAADDSGLPNDRFFAVRPEGSVSTLKIQRTERGDSAVYLCASSPGQGATAFFGQGTRLTVV.

This clone was observed a single time. The chain carries TRBV11-2 and TRBJ2-7; D is possibly TRBD2 (6 bases). Between the trimmed V and J ends, which lost 0 bases and 1 base, there was a span of 10 bases. This CDR3 spans 15 amino acids. The germline V gene has CDR1 SGHAT and CDR2 FQNNGV. The CDR3 sequence is CASSLELAKSYEQYF. For the CDR3, the DNA is TGTGCCAGCAGCTTAGAACTAGCAAAATCCTACGAGCAGTACTTC. The complete variable domain, with remaining parts taken from reference TRBV11-2 and TRBJ2-7, reads EAGVAQSPRYKIIEKRQSVAFWCNPISGHATLYWYQQILGQGPKLLIQFQNNGVVDDSQLPKDRFSAERLKGVDSTLKIQPAKLEDSAVYLCASSLELAKSYEQYFGPGTRLTVT.

This sequence joins TRBV6-5 and TRBJ1-4; TRBD1 is a possible D gene (6 bases). V was cut by 2 bases and J by 1 base, with 11 bases left in between. The V gene's germline CDR1 is MNHEY and CDR2 SVGAGI. The CDR3 is 16 residues long. CDR3 sequence reads: CASSYTGFETNEKLFF. For the CDR3, the DNA is TGTGCCAGCAGTTACACAGGGTTTGAAACTAATGAAAAACTGTTTTTT.

There are a few counts of this clone. The chain is built from TRBV6-6 and TRBJ2-7; D perhaps matches TRBD1 (6 bases). This CDR3 spans 15 amino acids. Germline CDR1 and CDR2: MNHNY and SVGAGI (reference sequence). Trimming took 0 bases from V and 3 from J, leaving 12 bases between them. The chain's CDR3 is CASSYSTGTFYEQYF. Here the CDR3 DNA reads TGTGCCAGCAGTTACTCGACGGGGACATTCTACGAGCAGTACTTC.

The chain employs TRBV6-1 and TRBJ1-6; maybe TRBD1 (5 bases). The germline V gene encodes CDR1 MNHNS and CDR2 SASEGT. The CDR3 consists of 13 residues. V gave up 3 bases and J gave up 10 bases, with 10 bases separating them. The CDR3 here is CASSEFGGSPLHF. The DNA of the CDR3 is TGTGCCAGCAGTGAGTTCGGGGGGTCACCCCTCCACTTT.

This clone was detected only a few times. The chain carries TRBV28 and TRBJ2-7; D call uncertain. The CDR3 runs 11 residues. Per germline, CDR1 MDHEN and CDR2 SYDVKM. V gave up 3 bases and J gave up 7 bases, with 7 bases separating them. CDR3 DNA: TGTGCCAGCAGTTTGCCTGAGGAGCAGTACTTC. This sequence encodes CASSLPEEQYF.

This clone was detected only once. J is TRBJ1-4 and V is TRBV2; TRBD1 matches 7 bases. V was clipped by 8 bases and J by 8 bases; unmatched bases: 8. The length of the CDR3 is 13 residues. Germline V gives CDR1 SNHLY, CDR2 FYNNEI. CDR3 in amino acids: CASVQGIEEKLFF. The CDR3 DNA reads TGTGCCAGCGTACAGGGGATTGAGGAAAAACTGTTTTTT.

The chain uses TRBV7-2 and TRBJ2-2; D possibly corresponds to TRBD1 (6 bases). The CDR3 length is 16 residues. CDR1 and CDR2 (germline): SGHTA, FQGNSA. V was trimmed by 5 bases and J by 1 base, leaving 14 bases between them. CDR3 sequence (DNA): TGTGCCAGCAGCCTACAGGGCCCGAGGAACACCGGGGAGCTGTTTTTT. Its protein is CASSLQGPRNTGELFF.

The V and J genes are TRBV2 and TRBJ1-4; 9 bases fit TRBD1. CDR3 length equals 15 residues. The V gene's germline CDR1 is SNHLY and CDR2 FYNNEI. V was clipped by 6 bases and J by 9 bases; unmatched bases: 11. The CDR3 nucleotides are TGTGCCAGCAGAGATCCGGGACAGGGAATAAAAAAACTGTTTTTT. Protein sequence: CASRDPGQGIKKLFF. Full variable domain (missing parts from reference TRBV2 and TRBJ1-4): EPEVTQTPSHQVTQMGQEVILRCVPISNHLYFYWYRQILGQKVEFLVSFYNNEISEKSEIFDDQFSVERPDGSNFTLKIRSTKLEDSAMYFCASRDPGQGIKKLFFGSGTQLSVL.

The V call is TRBV2, the J call TRBJ2-5; 14 nucleotides agree with TRBD2. Per the germline V gene, CDR1 is SNHLY and CDR2 is FYNNEI. Germline trimming cut 8 bases from V and 4 bases from J; bases unmatched to any gene: 12. There are 17 residues in the CDR3. CDR3 coding DNA: TGTGCCAGCCCACCGGGACTAGCGGGGGTCGGGGGAGAGACCCAGTACTTC. As protein: CASPPGLAGVGGETQYF.

The chain employs TRBV28 and TRBJ1-1; a weak D match, TRBD1 (5 bases). CDR1 and CDR2 (germline): MDHEN, SYDVKM. This CDR3 region has 15 residues. The V and J ends lost 7 bases and 4 bases respectively, with 19 bases between them. The CDR3 bases are TGTGCCAGCACCCCGGGAGAGGGGAGATTCACTGAAGCTTTCTTT. It encodes CASTPGEGRFTEAFF.

The V call is TRBV11-2, the J call TRBJ2-5; 7 bases fit TRBD2. This CDR3 spans 17 amino acids. With V trimmed by 5 bases and J by 2 bases, 14 bases remained unmatched. Germline V gene sequence: CDR1 SGHAT, CDR2 FQNNGV. CDR3 DNA sequence: TGTGCCAGCAGCCTAGCGTTTCCGGGGGGAACTCAAGAGACCCAGTACTTC. Translating it yields CASSLAFPGGTQETQYF.

This clone appeared a single time. The J gene is TRBJ2-2, the V gene TRBV15; possibly TRBD1 for D (5 bases). Per the germline V gene, CDR1 is LNHNV and CDR2 is YYDKDF (reference sequence). The ends were cut back, 8 bases at V and 0 bases at J, with 10 bases in the middle. CDR3 size: 14 residues. CDR3 sequence: CATAHRSNTGELFF. The CDR3 nucleotides read TGTGCCACCGCGCACAGGTCGAACACCGGGGAGCTGTTTTTT.

The chain joins TRBV4-2 to TRBJ2-5, with a possible D match to TRBD2 (5 bases). This CDR3 spans 15 amino acids. Germline assignment: CDR1 LGHNA and CDR2 YNFKEQ. Trimming shortened V by 1 base and J by 5 bases, and 14 bases separated the two germline ends. CDR3 nucleotides: TGTGCCAGCAGCCAAGTGGCCCTAGCAAGGGAGACCCAGTACTTC. Encoded protein: CASSQVALARETQYF.

The gene calls are TRBV9 and TRBJ2-7, with 7 bases identical to TRBD1. The CDR3 runs to 17 residues. V was pared by 2 bases and J by 6 bases, with 17 bases of the junction left unmatched. In germline, CDR1 is SGDLS, CDR2 YYNGEE. Written as DNA, the CDR3 is TGTGCCAGCAGCGTCCCAGCTCGGACAGGATGGCCTCTCGAGCAGTACTTC. Residues: CASSVPARTGWPLEQYF.

V usage is TRBV19 and J usage is TRBJ1-2; D remains ambiguous. Trimming removed 1 base from V and 5 bases from J, with 11 bases in between. The germline gives CDR1 LNHDA, CDR2 SQIVND (reference sequence). The CDR3 runs 14 residues. The CDR3 here is CASSIAIQIYGYTF. In DNA form, the CDR3 reads TGTGCCAGTAGTATAGCCATCCAGATATATGGCTACACCTTC.

The chain is built from TRBV2 and TRBJ1-5; possibly TRBD1 for D (5 bases). Germline assignment: CDR1 SNHLY and CDR2 FYNNEI. The length of the CDR3 is 13 residues. Trimming took 2 bases from V and 6 from J, leaving 8 bases between them. CDR3 sequence reads: CASSEQGTQPQHF. CDR3 DNA sequence: TGTGCCAGCAGTGAACAGGGCACTCAGCCCCAGCATTTT.

The chain employs TRBV9 and TRBJ1-6, with D perhaps TRBD1 (6 bases). CDR3 size: 17 residues. Germline CDR1 reads SGDLS; CDR2 reads YYNGEE. V was pared by 0 bases and J by 0 bases, with 10 bases between. CDR3 sequence (DNA): TGTGCCAGCAGCGTAGCGGGACATAGCTCCTATAATTCACCCCTCCACTTT. Amino acids: CASSVAGHSSYNSPLHF. Drawing the rest from reference TRBV9 and TRBJ1-6, the complete variable domain is DSGVTQTPKHLITATGQRVTLRCSPRSGDLSVYWYQQSLDQGLQFLIQYYNGEERAKGNILERFSAQQFPDLHSELNLSSLELGDSALYFCASSVAGHSSYNSPLHFGNGTRLTVT.

This clone appeared a few times. The chain uses TRBV11-3 and TRBJ2-1, with TRBD2 matching over 8 bases. Losses at the gene ends were 5 bases for V and 8 bases for J; bases not matched to a gene: 8. Per the germline V gene, CDR1 is SGHNT and CDR2 is YENEEA. The CDR3 contains 14 residues. CDR3 in DNA: TGTGCCAGCAGCCTCGGGGGGGCTGGGGATGAGCAGTTCTTC. It is translated as CASSLGGAGDEQFF.

Only one count was recorded for this clone. The genes are TRBV5-5 and TRBJ2-7; 8 bases align to TRBD1. Germline V gene data show CDR1 as SGHKS and CDR2 as YYEKEE (reference sequence). V was pared by 0 bases and J by 5 bases, with 7 bases of the junction left unmatched. This CDR3 has 15 residues. CDR3 loop: CASSLGPTGDHEQYF. The CDR3 DNA is TGTGCCAGCAGCTTGGGACCGACAGGGGACCACGAGCAGTACTTC.

The CDR3 sequence is CASSIAQGIDQPQHF. CDR3 nucleotides: TGTGCCAGTAGTATAGCACAGGGGATTGATCAGCCCCAGCATTTT. The rearrangement uses TRBV19 and TRBJ1-5; 7 nucleotides match TRBD1. The V gene's germline CDR1 is LNHDA and CDR2 SQIVND (reference sequence). Trimming at V came to 1 base and at J to 5 bases, leaving 5 bases not matched to a gene. This CDR3 spans 15 amino acids.

The gene calls are TRBV6-1 and TRBJ2-7; 11 bases fit TRBD2. The CDR3 is 15 residues long. V was clipped by 2 bases and J by 6 bases; unmatched bases: 6. In germline, CDR1 is MNHNS, CDR2 SASEGT. CDR3 loop: CASSELAGGWGEQYF. DNA for the CDR3: TGTGCCAGCAGTGAATTAGCGGGGGGGTGGGGCGAGCAGTACTTC.

The chain recombines TRBV7-8 with TRBJ1-5, with 9 bases matching TRBD1. Trimming removed 1 base from V and 5 bases from J; junction bases left unmatched: 3. This CDR3 comprises 15 residues. Germline values: CDR1 SGHVS, CDR2 FQNEAQ. CDR3 residues: CASSLETGGDQPQHF. CDR3 DNA: TGTGCCAGCAGCTTAGAAACAGGGGGCGATCAGCCCCAGCATTTT. Full variable domain (remainder filled in from reference TRBV7-8 and TRBJ1-5): GAGVSQSPRYKVAKRGQDVALRCDPISGHVSLFWYQQALGQGPEFLTYFQNEAQLDKSGLPSDRFFAERPEGSVSTLKIQRTQQEDSAVYLCASSLETGGDQPQHFGDGTRLSIL.

A note on this clone: Germline and junction disagree at one end, which may indicate a read error. The chain is built from TRBV11-2 and TRBJ1-2; no firm D call. This CDR3 has 9 residues. Germline assignment: CDR1 SGHAT and CDR2 FQNNGV. The chain's CDR3 is CASTHSRNF. The DNA of the CDR3 is TGTGCCAGCACCCACTCGCGAAACTTC.

The chain is built from TRBV18 and TRBJ2-7; D is undetermined. Trimming removed 3 bases at V and 2 bases at J, with 11 bases between. The CDR3 spans 14 residues. Germline lookup yields CDR1 KGHSH and CDR2 LQKENI. In nucleotides, the CDR3 is TGTGCCAGCTCACCGTCCCCGGTTACCTACGAGCAGTACTTC. It specifies CASSPSPVTYEQYF.